A single sample gave rise to the 15 T cell receptor beta chains below, sequenced in a study of blood T cell repertoires in COVID-19. Repertoires were generated with immunoSEQ multiplex PCR, while TCRdb's copy carries only in-frame clones and drops some. The data contain some 290,000 clones, 90% of them seen just once; the ten biggest clones take up approximately 0.98%. Sequenced input: peripheral blood. These receptor sequences come from a woman aged 40 to 50 with COVID-19, enrolled during active disease.

Worth noting for this clone: Distinct nucleotide sequences in the sample also encode this CDR3. V usage is TRBV7-2 and J usage is TRBJ2-3; D is undetermined. Trimming shortened V by 2 bases and J by 1 base, and 7 bases separated the two germline ends. The CDR3 totals 14 residues. Germline CDR1 and CDR2: SGHTA and FQGNSA. The CDR3 bases are TGTGCCAGCAGCTTATCTCCAGGCACAGATACGCAGTATTTT. It codes for CASSLSPGTDTQYF.

The chain recombines TRBV10-3 with TRBJ1-1; TRBD1 is a possible D gene (5 bases). The CDR3 covers 13 residues. Between the trimmed V and J ends, which lost 4 bases and 2 bases, there was a span of 8 bases. Germline CDR1 and CDR2: ENHRY and SYGVKD. The CDR3 DNA sequence: TGTGCCATCAGTGTTACAGGAAACACTGAAGCTTTCTTT. Translation gives CAISVTGNTEAFF.

This rearrangement joins TRBV28 to TRBJ2-7; 12 positions match TRBD2. Germline CDR1 is MDHEN and CDR2 is SYDVKM. V lost 3 bases to trimming and J lost 6 bases; unmatched junction nucleotides: 9. This CDR3 contains 16 residues. The CDR3 DNA is TGTGCCAGCAGTTTCCCCCTAGCGGGAGGGCCCTTCGAGCAGTACTTC. This sequence encodes CASSFPLAGGPFEQYF.

V is TRBV18 and J is TRBJ2-1; no definite D call. Germline V gene lookup returns CDR1 KGHSH and CDR2 LQKENI. V was clipped by 3 bases and J by 7 bases, with 13 bases between them. The CDR3 has 14 residues. CDR3 sequence reads: CASSPLSLVNEQFF. CDR3 nucleotide sequence: TGTGCCAGCTCACCCCTGAGTTTGGTGAATGAGCAGTTCTTC.

This clone was recorded only once. The chain uses TRBV6-2 or TRBV6-3 and TRBJ1-1; a weak D match, TRBD1 (6 bases). The CDR3 totals 13 residues. CDR1 MNHEY and CDR2 SVGEGT come from the germline V gene. V shed 6 bases and J shed 2 bases, with 10 bases lying between them. This chain's CDR3 is CASSRTVNTEAFF. The CDR3 nucleotides read TGTGCCAGCAGCAGGACAGTCAACACTGAAGCTTTCTTT.

V and J are TRBV7-8 and TRBJ2-7; D perhaps matches TRBD2 (6 bases). Trimming stripped 1 base from V and 4 bases from J, with 14 bases between. Germline V lookup: CDR1 SGHVS, CDR2 FQNEAQ. The CDR3 is made up of 15 amino acids. The CDR3 protein is CASSLGGRDSYEQYF. CDR3 DNA sequence: TGTGCCAGCAGCTTAGGGGGCCGGGACTCATACGAGCAGTACTTC.

This clone was detected once. The chain joins TRBV4-2 to TRBJ1-4; no clear D gene. The length of the CDR3 is 14 residues. CDR1 is LGHNA and CDR2 is YNFKEQ in the germline V gene. V was trimmed by 2 bases and J by 4 bases, leaving 8 bases between them. The CDR3 is CASSQLRDNEKLFF. Written as DNA, the CDR3 is TGTGCCAGCAGCCAATTACGGGATAATGAAAAACTGTTTTTT.

The gene calls are TRBV5-5 and TRBJ2-1; no clear D gene. Germline values: CDR1 SGHKS, CDR2 YYEKEE (reference sequence). The CDR3 has 15 residues. Trimming took 0 bases from V and 1 from J, leaving 8 bases between them. CDR3 nucleotide sequence: TGTGCCAGCAGCTTGGGGCGGTCGTCCTACAATGAGCAGTTCTTC. This codes for CASSLGRSSYNEQFF.

The rearrangement uses TRBV7-9 and TRBJ1-3; D is unresolved. The CDR3 length is 15 residues. Per germline, CDR1 SEHNR and CDR2 FQNEAQ (reference sequence). Trimming took 5 bases from V and 2 from J, leaving 13 bases between them. The chain's CDR3 is CASSAGFPTGNTIYF. CDR3 in DNA: TGTGCCAGCAGCGCGGGATTTCCTACTGGAAACACCATATATTTT. Combining the CDR3 with reference TRBV7-9 and TRBJ1-3 gives the whole variable domain DTGVSQNPRHKITKRGQNVTFRCDPISEHNRLYWYRQTLGQGPEFLTYFQNEAQLEKSRLLSDRFSAERPKGSFSTLEIQRTEQGDSAMYLCASSAGFPTGNTIYFGEGSWLTVV.

The chain has TRBV5-6 and TRBJ1-5; TRBD1 aligns across 8 bases. V shed 4 bases, J shed 2 bases, and the junction held 11 bases outside the gene matches. Germline-derived CDR1 and CDR2 are SGHDT and YYEEEE. The CDR3 extends over 17 amino acids. CDR3 DNA: TGTGCCAGCAGCCTCGGACAGGGCCTCGCGGGCAATCAGCCCCAGCATTTT. It specifies CASSLGQGLAGNQPQHF. The full variable domain, completed using reference TRBV5-6 and TRBJ1-5, is DAGVTQSPTHLIKTRGQQVTLRCSPKSGHDTVSWYQQALGQGPQFIFQYYEEEERQRGNFPDRFSGHQFPNYSSELNVNALLLGDSALYLCASSLGQGLAGNQPQHFGDGTRLSIL.

J is TRBJ1-1 and V is TRBV6-5; perhaps TRBD1 as D (5 bases). CDR1 is MNHEY and CDR2 is SVGAGI in the germline V gene. The CDR3 totals 15 residues. Trimming shortened V by 2 bases and J by 2 bases, and 12 bases separated the two germline ends. The CDR3 here is CASSYKGTPNTEAFF. The CDR3 DNA reads TGTGCCAGCAGTTACAAGGGGACTCCTAACACTGAAGCTTTCTTT.

V and J are TRBV11-3 and TRBJ1-2; D possibly corresponds to TRBD1 (6 bases). Germline loops: CDR1 SGHNT, CDR2 YENEEA. Trimming removed 6 bases from V and 0 bases from J, with 14 bases in between. CDR3 length: 15 residues. Written as DNA, the CDR3 is TGTGCCAGCAGGAGGGGGACCCTACCTAACTATGGCTACACCTTC. This encodes CASRRGTLPNYGYTF.

The CDR3, as DNA: TGTGCCAGCAGCCGGCCGGGGGGCCCGGGGCCCACTGAAGCTTTCTTT. Translated, it gives CASSRPGGPGPTEAFF. The chain is built from TRBV14 and TRBJ1-1; tentative D call: TRBD1 (6 bases). There are 16 residues in the CDR3. Trimming removed 4 bases at V and 4 bases at J, with 19 bases between. Per the germline V gene, CDR1 is SGHDN and CDR2 is FVKESK.

The chain links TRBV19 to TRBJ1-5; tentatively, D is TRBD1 (5 bases). Trimming left V 1 base short and J 3 bases short, with 10 bases between. The CDR3 sequence is 15 residues long. Germline V gives CDR1 LNHDA, CDR2 SQIVND (reference sequence). In DNA form, the CDR3 reads TGTGCCAGTAGTATAGCGGGGACTTTCAATCAGCCCCAGCATTTT. It codes for CASSIAGTFNQPQHF.

This clone appeared once. The rearrangement joins TRBV28 to TRBJ2-5; a weak D match, TRBD1 (5 bases). V lost 8 bases, J lost 0 bases, and 10 bases lay in between. The CDR3 sequence is 13 residues long. Germline CDR1 is MDHEN and CDR2 is SYDVKM. CDR3 amino acids: CASERQYQETQYF. CDR3 in DNA: TGTGCCAGCGAACGACAGTACCAAGAGACCCAGTACTTC.